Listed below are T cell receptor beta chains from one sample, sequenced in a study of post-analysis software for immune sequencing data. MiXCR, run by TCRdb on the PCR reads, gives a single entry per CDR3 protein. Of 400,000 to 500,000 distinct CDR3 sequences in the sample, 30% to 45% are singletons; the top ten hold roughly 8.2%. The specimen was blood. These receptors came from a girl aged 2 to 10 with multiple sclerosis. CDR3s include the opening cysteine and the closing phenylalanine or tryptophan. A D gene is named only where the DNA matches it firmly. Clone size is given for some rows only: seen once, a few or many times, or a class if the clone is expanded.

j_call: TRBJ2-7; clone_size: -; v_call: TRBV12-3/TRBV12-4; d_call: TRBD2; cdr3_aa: CASSFSGRDAYEQYF; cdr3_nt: TGTGCCAGCAGTTTTAGCGGGAGGGACGCCTACGAGCAGTACTTC
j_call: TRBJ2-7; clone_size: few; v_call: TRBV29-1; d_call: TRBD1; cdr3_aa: CSVVRTGSYEQYF; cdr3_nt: TGCAGCGTCGTTCGGACAGGTTCCTACGAGCAGTACTTC
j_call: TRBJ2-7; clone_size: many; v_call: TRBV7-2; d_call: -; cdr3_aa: CASSTSYEQYF; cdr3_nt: TGTGCCAGCAGCACCTCCTACGAGCAGTACTTC
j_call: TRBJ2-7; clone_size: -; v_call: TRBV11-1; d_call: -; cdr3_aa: CASSLGSSIRTYEQYF; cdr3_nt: TGTGCCAGCAGCTTAGGGTCTAGCATCCGGACCTACGAGCAGTACTTC
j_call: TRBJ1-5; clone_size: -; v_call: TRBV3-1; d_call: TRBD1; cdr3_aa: CASSPGQGNRPQHF; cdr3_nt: TGTGCCAGCAGCCCGGGACAGGGCAATCGGCCCCAGCATTTT
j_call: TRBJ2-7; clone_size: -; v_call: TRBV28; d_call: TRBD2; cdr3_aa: CASSFSKPGLAGGYEQYF; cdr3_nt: TGTGCCAGCAGTTTCTCTAAGCCGGGACTAGCGGGTGGATACGAGCAGTACTTC
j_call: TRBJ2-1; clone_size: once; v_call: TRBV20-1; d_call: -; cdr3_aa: CSARLGGIKVFYNEQFF; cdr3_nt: TGCAGTGCTAGACTCGGCGGGATAAAAGTTTTTTACAATGAGCAGTTCTTC
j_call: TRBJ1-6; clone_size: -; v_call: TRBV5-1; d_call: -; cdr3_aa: CASSFKSRTYNSPLHF; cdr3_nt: TGCGCCAGCAGCTTTAAATCGAGGACCTATAATTCACCCCTCCACTTT
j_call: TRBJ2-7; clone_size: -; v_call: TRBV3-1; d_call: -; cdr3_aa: CASSPPGLDEQYF; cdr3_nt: TGTGCCAGCAGCCCCCCCGGGTTGGACGAGCAGTACTTC
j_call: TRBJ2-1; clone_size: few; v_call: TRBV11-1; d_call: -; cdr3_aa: CASSRGTPNEQFF; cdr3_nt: TGTGCCAGCAGCCGCGGGACTCCGAATGAGCAGTTCTTC
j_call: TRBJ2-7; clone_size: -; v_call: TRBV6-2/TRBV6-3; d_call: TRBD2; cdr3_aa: CASSYPLLAASYEQYF; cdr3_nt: TGTGCCAGCAGTTACCCACTACTAGCGGCCTCTTACGAGCAGTACTTC
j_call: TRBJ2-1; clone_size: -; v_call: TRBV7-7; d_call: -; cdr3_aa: CASSPAGWLEQFF; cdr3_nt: TGTGCTAGCAGCCCCGCGGGCTGGCTTGAGCAGTTCTTC
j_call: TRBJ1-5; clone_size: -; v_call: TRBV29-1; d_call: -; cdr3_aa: CSAGVRPAGPQHF; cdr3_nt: TGCAGCGCTGGTGTGAGGCCCGCCGGCCCCCAGCATTTT
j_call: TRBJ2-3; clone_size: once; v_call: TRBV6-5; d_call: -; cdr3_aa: CASSYVGAATPDTQYF; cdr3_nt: TGTGCCAGCAGTTACGTCGGGGCAGCTACTCCAGATACGCAGTATTTT
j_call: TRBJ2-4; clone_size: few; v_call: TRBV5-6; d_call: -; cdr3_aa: CASRLLGGGGIQYF; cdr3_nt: TGTGCCAGCAGACTCCTAGGAGGCGGCGGAATTCAGTACTTC
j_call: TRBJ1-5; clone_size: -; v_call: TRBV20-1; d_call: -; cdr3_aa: CSAREGYRQQGNQPQHF; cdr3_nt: TGCAGTGCTAGAGAAGGGTATAGACAGCAGGGCAATCAGCCCCAGCATTTT
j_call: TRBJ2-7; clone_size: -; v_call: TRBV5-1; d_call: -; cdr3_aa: CASSFGGTVGEQYF; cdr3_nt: TGCGCCAGCAGCTTCGGGGGTACGGTGGGCGAGCAGTACTTC
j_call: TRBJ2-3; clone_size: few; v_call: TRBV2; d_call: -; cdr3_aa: CASSDGSPPDTQYF; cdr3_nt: TGTGCCAGCAGTGATGGCTCTCCTCCAGATACGCAGTATTTT
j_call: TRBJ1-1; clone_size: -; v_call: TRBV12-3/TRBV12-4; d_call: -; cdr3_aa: CASSFDGMNTEAFF; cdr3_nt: TGTGCCAGCAGTTTTGACGGGATGAACACCGAAGCTTTCTTT
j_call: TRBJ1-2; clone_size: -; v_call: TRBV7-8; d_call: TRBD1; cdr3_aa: CASSLYRGGNYGYTF; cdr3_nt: TGTGCCAGCAGCCTCTACAGGGGGGGAAACTATGGCTACACCTTC
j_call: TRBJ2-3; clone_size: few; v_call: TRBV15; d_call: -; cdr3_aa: CATSRGVASTDTQYF; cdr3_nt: TGTGCCACCAGCAGAGGGGTAGCTAGCACAGATACGCAGTATTTT
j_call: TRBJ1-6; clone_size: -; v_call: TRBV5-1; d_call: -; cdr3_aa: CASSPLPQWPDNSPLHF; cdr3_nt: TGCGCCAGCAGCCCCTTGCCTCAGTGGCCGGATAATTCACCCCTCCACTTT
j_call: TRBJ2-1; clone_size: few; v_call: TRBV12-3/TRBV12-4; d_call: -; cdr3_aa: CASSLMSGSYNEQFF; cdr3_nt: TGTGCCAGCAGTTTAATGAGTGGCTCCTACAATGAGCAGTTCTTC
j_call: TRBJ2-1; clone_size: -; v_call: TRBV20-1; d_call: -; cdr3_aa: CSARVLGVGEQFF; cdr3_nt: TGCAGTGCTAGAGTACTTGGCGTCGGTGAGCAGTTCTTC
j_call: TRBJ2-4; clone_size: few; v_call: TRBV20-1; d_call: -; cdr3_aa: CSALPGLLRREQYF; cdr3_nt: TGCAGTGCGCTACCGGGACTCCTTCGGAGAGAGCAGTACTTC
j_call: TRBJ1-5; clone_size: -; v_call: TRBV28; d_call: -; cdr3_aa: CASSLRPHGNQPQHF; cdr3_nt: TGTGCCAGCAGTTTACGTCCTCATGGCAATCAGCCCCAGCATTTT
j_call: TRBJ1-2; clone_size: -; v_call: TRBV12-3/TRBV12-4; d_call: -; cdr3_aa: CASILTPEGTHGYTF; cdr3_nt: TGTGCCAGCATTCTCACTCCCGAAGGAACTCATGGCTACACCTTC
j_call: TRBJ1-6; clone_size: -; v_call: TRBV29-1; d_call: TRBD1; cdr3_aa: CSIKDRGQNSPLHF; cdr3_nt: TGCAGCATAAAAGACAGGGGGCAAAATTCACCCCTCCACTTT
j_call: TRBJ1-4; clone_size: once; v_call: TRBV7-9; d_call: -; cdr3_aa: CASSRNRNNEKLFF; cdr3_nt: TGTGCCAGCAGCAGAAACAGGAATAATGAAAAACTGTTTTTT
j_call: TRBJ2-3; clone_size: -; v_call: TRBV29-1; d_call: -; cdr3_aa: CSVEGDTTDTQYF; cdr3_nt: TGCAGCGTTGAAGGGGACACCACAGATACGCAGTATTTT
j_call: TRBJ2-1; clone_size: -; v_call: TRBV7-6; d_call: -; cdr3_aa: CASSSLYRDNEQFF; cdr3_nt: TGTGCCAGCAGCTCGCTATACCGAGACAATGAGCAGTTCTTC
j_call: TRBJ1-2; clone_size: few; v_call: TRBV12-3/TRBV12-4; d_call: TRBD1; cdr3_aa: CASRTGTGGNYGYTF; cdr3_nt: TGTGCCAGCAGAACCGGGACAGGGGGCAACTATGGCTACACCTTC
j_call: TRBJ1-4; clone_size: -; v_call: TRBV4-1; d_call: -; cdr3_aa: CASSPTTVNEKLFF; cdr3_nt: TGCGCCAGCAGCCCGACAACCGTGAATGAAAAACTGTTTTTT
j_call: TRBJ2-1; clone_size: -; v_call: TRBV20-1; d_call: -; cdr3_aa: CSAAGWNEQFF; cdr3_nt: TGCAGTGCTGCGGGATGGAATGAGCAGTTCTTC
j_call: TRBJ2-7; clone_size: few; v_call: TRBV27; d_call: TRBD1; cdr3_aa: CASSPDRGPSYEQYF; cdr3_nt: TGTGCCAGCAGTCCCGACAGGGGTCCCTCCTACGAGCAGTACTTC
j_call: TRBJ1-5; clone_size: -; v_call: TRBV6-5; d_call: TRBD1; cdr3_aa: CASSYSGTAGGLVGPQHF; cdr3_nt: TGTGCCAGCAGTTACTCTGGGACAGCTGGGGGGTTAGTGGGGCCCCAGCATTTT
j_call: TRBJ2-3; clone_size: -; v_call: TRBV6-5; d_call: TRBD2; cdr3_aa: CASSYSKTSGLGDTQYF; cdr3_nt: TGTGCCAGCAGTTACTCAAAGACTAGCGGTTTGGGGGATACGCAGTATTTT
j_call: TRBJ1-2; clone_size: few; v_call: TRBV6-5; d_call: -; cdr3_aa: CASTPGPGVSAGGYTF; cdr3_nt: TGTGCCAGCACTCCGGGCCCCGGCGTCAGCGCAGGTGGCTACACCTTC
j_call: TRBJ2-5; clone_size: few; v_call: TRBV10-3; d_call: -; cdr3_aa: CAISDGGETQYF; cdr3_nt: TGTGCCATCAGTGACGGTGGGGAGACCCAGTACTTC
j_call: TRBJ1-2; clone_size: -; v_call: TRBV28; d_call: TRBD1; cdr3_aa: CASSLSGWDRGLGGYTF; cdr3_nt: TGTGCCAGCAGTTTATCGGGTTGGGACAGGGGGCTTGGAGGCTACACCTTC
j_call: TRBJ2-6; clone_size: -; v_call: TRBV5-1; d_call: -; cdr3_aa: CASSSWGTGGANVLTF; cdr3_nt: TGCGCCAGCAGCTCCTGGGGGACTGGAGGGGCCAACGTCCTGACTTTC
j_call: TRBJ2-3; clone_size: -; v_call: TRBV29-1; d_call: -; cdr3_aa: CSVGVSPDTQYF; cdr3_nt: TGCAGCGTGGGGGTATCCCCAGATACGCAGTATTTT
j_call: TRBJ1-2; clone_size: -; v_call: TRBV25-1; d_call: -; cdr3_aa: CASSWTVQKEDYGYTF; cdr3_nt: TGTGCCAGCAGTTGGACGGTACAGAAGGAGGACTATGGCTACACCTTC
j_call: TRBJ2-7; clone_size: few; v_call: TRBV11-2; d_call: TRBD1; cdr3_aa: CASSSLYRGLYEQYF; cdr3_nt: TGTGCCAGCAGCTCACTATACAGGGGCCTCTACGAGCAGTACTTC
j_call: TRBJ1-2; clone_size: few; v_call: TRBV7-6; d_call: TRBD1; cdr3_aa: CASSLARGQPPDGYTF; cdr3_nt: TGTGCCAGCAGCTTAGCAAGGGGGCAACCCCCGGATGGCTACACCTTC
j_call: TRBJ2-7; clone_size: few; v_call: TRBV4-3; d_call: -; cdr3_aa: CASSRRSGLGYEQYF; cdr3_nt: TGCGCCAGCAGCCGGCGATCGGGTCTCGGCTACGAGCAGTACTTC
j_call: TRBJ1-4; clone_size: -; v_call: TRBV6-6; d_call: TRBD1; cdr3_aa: CASSKQGAKEKLFF; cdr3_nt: TGTGCCAGCAGCAAACAGGGGGCTAAAGAAAAACTGTTTTTT
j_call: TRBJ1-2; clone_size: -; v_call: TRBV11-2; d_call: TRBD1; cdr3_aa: CASNFGQGLYHGYTF; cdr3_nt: TGTGCCAGCAACTTCGGACAGGGATTATACCATGGCTACACCTTC
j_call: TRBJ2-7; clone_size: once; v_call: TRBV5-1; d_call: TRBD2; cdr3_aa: CASSLASGRAQYF; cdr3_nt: TGCGCCAGCAGCTTGGCCTCGGGGAGGGCGCAGTACTTC
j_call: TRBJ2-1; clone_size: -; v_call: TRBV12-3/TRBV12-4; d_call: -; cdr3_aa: CASGTARYNEQFF; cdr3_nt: TGTGCCAGCGGCACGGCAAGGTACAATGAGCAGTTCTTC
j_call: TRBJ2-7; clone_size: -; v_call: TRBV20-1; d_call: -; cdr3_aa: CSANRYEQYF; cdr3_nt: TGCAGTGCTAACCGGTACGAGCAGTACTTC